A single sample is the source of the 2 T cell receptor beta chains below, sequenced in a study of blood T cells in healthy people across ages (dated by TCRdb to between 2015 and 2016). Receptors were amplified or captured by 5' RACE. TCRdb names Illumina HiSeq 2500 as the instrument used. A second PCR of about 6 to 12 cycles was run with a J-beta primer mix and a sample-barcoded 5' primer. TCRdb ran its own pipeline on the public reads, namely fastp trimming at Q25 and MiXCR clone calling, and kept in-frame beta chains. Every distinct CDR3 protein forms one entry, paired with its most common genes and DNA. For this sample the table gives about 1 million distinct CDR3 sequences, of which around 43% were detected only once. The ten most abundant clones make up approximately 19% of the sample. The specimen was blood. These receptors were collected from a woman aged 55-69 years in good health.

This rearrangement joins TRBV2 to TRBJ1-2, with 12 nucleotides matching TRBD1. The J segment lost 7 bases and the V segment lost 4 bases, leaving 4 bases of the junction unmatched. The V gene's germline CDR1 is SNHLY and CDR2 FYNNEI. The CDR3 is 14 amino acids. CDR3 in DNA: TGTGCCAGCAGTGGGGACAGGGGGCTTTTTGGCTACACCTTC. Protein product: CASSGDRGLFGYTF.

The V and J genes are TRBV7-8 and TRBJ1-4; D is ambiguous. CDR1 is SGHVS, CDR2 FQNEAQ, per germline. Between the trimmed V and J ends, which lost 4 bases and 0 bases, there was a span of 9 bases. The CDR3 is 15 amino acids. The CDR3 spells CASSSRQATNEKLFF. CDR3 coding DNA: TGTGCCAGCAGCTCTAGACAAGCAACTAATGAAAAACTGTTTTTT.